These T cell receptor beta chains were read from a single sample in a study of regulatory T cells in long-lasting Graves disease. TCRdb used MiXCR to reprocess the multiplex PCR reads, holding one entry per CDR3 protein. The sample includes hundreds of thousands of distinct CDR3 sequences, 18% of them seen just once. The starting material was peripheral blood mononuclear cells (PBMCs), obtained at new diagnosis, from a patient treated with antithyroid drugs. The receptors were gathered from a female donor with Graves disease. Both conserved end residues are part of each CDR3. Each record gives: D gene, clone size, V gene, J gene, CDR3 protein, CDR3 DNA. The D gene is left open where the match is weak. Rows may omit the clone size; those that give it use once, few, many or a size class.

>TRBD1|NA|TRBV11-2|TRBJ1-1
CASSMTGAKTEAFF
TGTGCCAGCAGCATGACAGGGGCTAAGACTGAAGCTTTCTTT
>NA|many|TRBV28|TRBJ1-4
CASSLGGGAQFF
TGTGCCAGCAGTTTAGGGGGGGGCGCCCAGTTTTTT
>TRBD2|many|TRBV27|TRBJ2-2
CASSPLTGGMDTGELFF
TGTGCCAGCAGCCCATTAACCGGGGGGATGGACACCGGGGAGCTGTTTTTT
>TRBD2|many|TRBV15|TRBJ2-7
CATSRRHSSGGTYEQYF
TGTGCCACCAGCAGAAGGCATTCTAGCGGGGGAACCTACGAGCAGTACTTC
>NA|many|TRBV5-1|TRBJ1-1
CASSLVGDMNTEAFF
TGCGCCAGCAGCTTGGTGGGGGACATGAACACTGAAGCTTTCTTT
>NA|few|TRBV12-3/TRBV12-4|TRBJ2-3
CASQIGYTQYF
TGTGCCAGCCAGATAGGATATACGCAGTATTTT
>NA|few|TRBV5-1|TRBJ2-5
CASSLTWNQETQYF
TGCGCCAGCAGCTTGACGTGGAACCAAGAGACCCAGTACTTC
>NA|NA|TRBV28|TRBJ2-5
CASSLTSLTQETQYF
TGTGCCAGCAGTTTAACTAGCCTCACCCAAGAGACCCAGTACTTC
>TRBD1|many|TRBV12-3/TRBV12-4|TRBJ2-5
CASSYRGSRETQYF
TGTGCCAGCAGTTACAGGGGATCAAGAGAGACCCAGTACTTC
>NA|many|TRBV7-8|TRBJ1-1
CASSLPSVASSEAFF
TGTGCCAGCAGCTTACCGTCCGTTGCCAGTTCGGAAGCTTTCTTT
>NA|many|TRBV7-6|TRBJ2-7
CASSLAGPRGPTYEQYF
TGTGCCAGCAGCTTAGCGGGCCCCCGGGGGCCGACCTACGAGCAGTACTTC
>NA|NA|TRBV25-1|TRBJ2-5
CASSEYQETQYF
TGTGCCAGCAGTGAATACCAAGAGACCCAGTACTTC
>NA|many|TRBV12-3/TRBV12-4|TRBJ1-3
CASSLTGASGNTIYF
TGTGCCAGCAGTTTGACGGGAGCCTCTGGAAACACCATATATTTT
>NA|many|TRBV12-3/TRBV12-4|TRBJ1-4
CASSLVGNEKLFF
TGTGCCAGCAGTTTAGTTGGTAATGAAAAACTGTTTTTT
>TRBD1|NA|TRBV19|TRBJ2-1
CASRPDRGGYNEQFF
TGTGCCAGTAGGCCCGACAGGGGGGGATACAATGAGCAGTTCTTC
>TRBD2|NA|TRBV9|TRBJ2-1
CASSRASGSDEQFF
TGTGCCAGCAGCAGGGCTAGCGGGAGTGATGAGCAGTTCTTC
>TRBD2|NA|TRBV30|TRBJ2-7
CAWSTGGLERYF
TGTGCCTGGAGTACGGGAGGGCTCGAGCGGTACTTC
>NA|many|TRBV11-3|TRBJ2-7
CASSSLDGERALEQYF
TGTGCCAGCAGCTCCCTGGATGGGGAAAGAGCCCTCGAGCAGTACTTC
>TRBD2|many|TRBV7-9|TRBJ2-7
CASSFEETSDYEQYF
TGTGCCAGCAGCTTCGAGGAGACTAGCGACTACGAGCAGTACTTC
>TRBD2|few|TRBV18|TRBJ2-1
CASSPRTSGTNEQFF
TGTGCCAGCTCACCTAGGACTAGCGGGACAAATGAGCAGTTCTTC
>TRBD1|many|TRBV19|TRBJ2-3
CASRDRGLLTDTQYF
TGTGCCAGTCGGGACAGGGGGCTGTTGACAGATACGCAGTATTTT
>NA|many|TRBV3-1|TRBJ2-1
CASSQVWRDGTPYNEQFF
TGTGCCAGCAGCCAAGTCTGGAGAGACGGGACTCCCTACAATGAGCAGTTCTTC
>NA|many|TRBV12-3/TRBV12-4|TRBJ2-7
CASSSHRGLYEQYF
TGTGCCAGCAGTTCCCACCGGGGCCTCTACGAGCAGTACTTC
>NA|few|TRBV20-1|TRBJ2-7
CSARSDSSYEQYF
TGCAGTGCTAGAAGTGACAGTTCCTACGAGCAGTACTTC
>TRBD2|many|TRBV19|TRBJ2-1
CASSTTSGSGNEQFF
TGTGCCAGTAGCACGACTAGCGGGAGCGGCAATGAGCAGTTCTTC
>TRBD1|many|TRBV19|TRBJ1-5
CASSIRPGGRSNQPQHF
TGTGCCAGTAGTATCAGGCCAGGGGGGAGGAGCAATCAGCCCCAGCATTTT
>NA|NA|TRBV6-2/TRBV6-3|TRBJ2-5
CASSSLGNQETQYF
TGTGCCAGCAGCTCCCTGGGTAACCAAGAGACCCAGTACTTC
>NA|few|TRBV28|TRBJ2-1
CASSLKGRGSEQFF
TGTGCCAGCAGTTTAAAAGGGCGAGGTAGTGAGCAGTTCTTC
>NA|many|TRBV12-3/TRBV12-4|TRBJ2-3
CASSPRDFDTDTQYF
TGTGCCAGCAGTCCCAGGGACTTTGACACAGATACGCAGTATTTT
>NA|many|TRBV2|TRBJ1-1
CASSGGGEQTEAFF
TGTGCCAGCAGCGGGGGAGGGGAACAAACTGAAGCTTTCTTT
>NA|many|TRBV5-1|TRBJ2-1
CASSSLGVTYNEQFF
TGCGCCAGCAGCTCCTTGGGGGTCACTTACAATGAGCAGTTCTTC
>TRBD2|few|TRBV29-1|TRBJ2-5
CSVGLAGVVETQYF
TGCAGCGTAGGACTAGCGGGAGTTGTAGAGACCCAGTACTTC
>TRBD1|many|TRBV5-1|TRBJ1-2
CASSLEGARGYTF
TGCGCCAGCAGCTTGGAGGGGGCGCGGGGCTACACCTTC
>NA|NA|TRBV9|TRBJ1-2
CASSEADNYGYTF
TGTGCCAGCAGCGAGGCGGATAACTATGGCTACACCTTC
>NA|NA|TRBV30|TRBJ2-3
CAWSRRQVAGGTDTQYF
TGTGCCTGGAGTAGGAGACAGGTGGCGGGTGGCACAGATACGCAGTATTTT
>NA|many|TRBV5-1|TRBJ1-1
CASGLDTPVSNTEAFF
TGCGCCAGCGGCTTGGACACACCAGTTTCGAACACTGAAGCTTTCTTT
>NA|many|TRBV12-3/TRBV12-4|TRBJ2-3
CASKVTDTQYF
TGTGCCAGCAAGGTCACAGATACGCAGTATTTT
>TRBD2|many|TRBV30|TRBJ2-1
CAWNIAGGDHVEQFF
TGTGCCTGGAACATTGCGGGAGGGGACCATGTTGAGCAGTTCTTC
>NA|many|TRBV19|TRBJ2-5
CASTPGGLLETQYF
TGTGCCAGTACCCCAGGTGGACTATTAGAGACCCAGTACTTC
>NA|NA|TRBV12-3/TRBV12-4|TRBJ2-7
CASSREGLHEQYF
TGTGCCAGCAGTCGAGAGGGTCTCCACGAGCAGTACTTC
>TRBD2|NA|TRBV27|TRBJ2-1
CASSPPGLAGPYNEQFF
TGTGCCAGCAGTCCCCCCGGACTAGCGGGGCCTTACAATGAGCAGTTCTTC
>NA|many|TRBV27|TRBJ1-1
CASSLDSNRGLDTEAFF
TGTGCCAGCAGTTTGGACTCAAATAGGGGGTTGGACACTGAAGCTTTCTTT
>TRBD2|NA|TRBV5-1|TRBJ2-7
CASSLGATAGAYEQYF
TGCGCCAGCAGCTTGGGGGCTACGGCGGGGGCCTACGAGCAGTACTTC
>NA|NA|TRBV2|TRBJ1-2
CASSQMDGNYGYTF
TGTGCCAGCAGCCAGATGGACGGAAACTATGGCTACACCTTC
>NA|few|TRBV4-1|TRBJ2-1
CASSHLKGGGLVMYEQFF
TGCGCCAGCAGCCACCTAAAAGGGGGGGGTCTCGTGATGTATGAGCAGTTCTTC
>NA|few|TRBV11-3|TRBJ2-3
CTGSLGLHGSTDTQYF
TGTACCGGCAGCTTAGGTCTCCACGGGAGCACAGATACGCAGTATTTT
>TRBD2|many|TRBV5-1|TRBJ2-3
CASKAGGRADTQYF
TGCGCCAGTAAAGCGGGAGGGCGCGCAGATACGCAGTATTTT
>NA|many|TRBV10-2|TRBJ2-7
CASRLDYEQYF
TGCGCCAGCAGACTGGACTACGAGCAGTACTTC
>TRBD2|many|TRBV30|TRBJ2-3
CAWSTGGPTDTQYF
TGTGCCTGGAGTACGGGAGGGCCCACAGATACGCAGTATTTT
>NA|NA|TRBV5-1|TRBJ2-4
CASSLTGLTGAKNIQYF
TGCGCCAGCAGCCTCACCGGGCTGACTGGGGCCAAAAACATTCAGTACTTC
>NA|many|TRBV19|TRBJ2-4
CASSMLMDLAKNIQYF
TGTGCCAGTAGTATGTTAATGGATCTAGCCAAAAACATTCAGTACTTC
>NA|few|TRBV20-1|TRBJ1-5
CSARGGNQPQHF
TGCAGTGCTAGAGGGGGGAATCAGCCCCAGCATTTT
>TRBD2|NA|TRBV13|TRBJ2-5
CASSPASGRWYQETQYF
TGTGCCAGCAGCCCTGCTAGCGGGAGGTGGTACCAAGAGACCCAGTACTTC
>TRBD2|NA|TRBV11-3|TRBJ2-1
CASSSPLAGGYVFSNEQFF
TGTGCCAGCAGCTCCCCCCTAGCGGGAGGATATGTTTTTTCCAATGAGCAGTTCTTC
>TRBD2|NA|TRBV3-1|TRBJ2-1
CAVTQGLAGINEQFF
TGTGCAGTCACCCAGGGACTAGCGGGGATCAATGAGCAGTTCTTC
>NA|many|TRBV7-3|TRBJ2-1
CASSGPEARNYNEQFF
TGTGCCAGCAGCGGGCCGGAAGCGAGAAACTACAATGAGCAGTTCTTC
>TRBD2|NA|TRBV5-1|TRBJ2-1
CASSYLPAGGYNEQFF
TGCGCCAGCAGCTACCTTCCGGCGGGAGGGTACAATGAGCAGTTCTTC
>NA|many|TRBV6-1|TRBJ1-1
CASSPGAAEAFF
TGTGCCAGCAGCCCCGGAGCAGCTGAAGCTTTCTTT
>TRBD2|NA|TRBV11-1|TRBJ2-7
CASALGLAGEQYF
TGTGCCAGCGCCCTCGGACTAGCAGGCGAGCAGTACTTC